The 5 T cell receptor beta chains given below trace back to one sample, sequenced in a study of CD8 T cells in Susac syndrome. RNA, at about 0.45 to 1 ug, was reverse transcribed with random hexamers. TCRdb redid the calling of the immunoSEQ multiplex PCR reads with MiXCR, one entry per CDR3 protein. The table shows approximately 170,000 distinct CDR3 sequences, with about 90% occurring only once. Sequenced input: CD4+ T cells from PBMCs. The source of these receptors is a human donor in good health.

This clonotype appeared once. The chain carries TRBV3-1 and TRBJ2-7; TRBD1 agrees at 8 bases. Germline assignment: CDR1 LGHDT and CDR2 YNNKEL (reference sequence). The CDR3 contains 13 residues. With V trimmed by 5 bases and J by 7 bases, 7 bases remained unmatched. The CDR3 spells CASSDGQGGEQYF. The CDR3 DNA follows: TGTGCCAGCAGCGACGGACAGGGCGGAGAGCAGTACTTC.

V gene TRBV5-1 combines with J gene TRBJ2-3; a weak D match, TRBD2 (6 bases). Germline-derived CDR1 and CDR2 are SGHRS and YFSETQ. This CDR3 contains 16 residues. V lost 0 bases to trimming and J lost 2 bases, with 13 bases between them. The CDR3 loop reads CASSLGGDGYTDTQYF. The CDR3 DNA sequence: TGCGCCAGCAGCTTGGGGGGGGACGGATACACAGATACGCAGTATTTT.

This chain connects TRBV2 to TRBJ2-5; D is ambiguous. V lost 3 bases to trimming and J lost 3 bases, with 8 bases between them. Germline V gene lookup returns CDR1 SNHLY and CDR2 FYNNEI. The CDR3 is 13 amino acids. CDR3 nucleotides: TGTGCCAGCAGTGACATTCCAAAAGAGACCCAGTACTTC. Translated, it gives CASSDIPKETQYF.

The chain recombines TRBV5-1 with TRBJ1-4; a weak D match, TRBD1 (5 bases). Trimming removed 4 bases from V and 0 bases from J, with 10 bases in between. The CDR3 totals 15 residues. CDR1 is SGHRS, CDR2 YFSETQ, per germline. CDR3 sequence reads: CASSLMTATNEKLFF. CDR3 DNA: TGCGCCAGCAGCCTGATGACAGCAACTAATGAAAAACTGTTTTTT.

The rearrangement links TRBV28 to TRBJ2-7, with D perhaps TRBD2 (6 bases). Germline V gives CDR1 MDHEN, CDR2 SYDVKM. CDR3 size: 14 residues. The V end was cut by 5 bases, the J end by 0 bases, with 11 bases between. Here the CDR3 reads CASSPGTHSYEQYF. In DNA form, the CDR3 reads TGTGCCAGCAGTCCCGGGACTCACTCCTACGAGCAGTACTTC.